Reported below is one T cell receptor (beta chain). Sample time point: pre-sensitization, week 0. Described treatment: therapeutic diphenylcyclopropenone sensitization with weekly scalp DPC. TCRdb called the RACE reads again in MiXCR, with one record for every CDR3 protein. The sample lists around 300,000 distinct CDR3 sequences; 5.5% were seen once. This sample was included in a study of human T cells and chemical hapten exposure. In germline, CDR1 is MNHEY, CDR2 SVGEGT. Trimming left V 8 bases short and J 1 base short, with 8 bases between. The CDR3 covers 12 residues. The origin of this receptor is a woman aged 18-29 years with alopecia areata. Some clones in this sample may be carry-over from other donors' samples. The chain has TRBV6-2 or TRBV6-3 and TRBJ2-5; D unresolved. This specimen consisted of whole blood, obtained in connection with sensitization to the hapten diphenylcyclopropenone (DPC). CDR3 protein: CASGPFQETQYF. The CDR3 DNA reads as TGTGCCAGCGGGCCTTTCCAAGAGACCCAGTACTTC.